This entry is about one TCR beta chain. Its target antigen remains unknown. There are no base qualities to consult, and no much larger clone falls within one base. The data belong to a study of graft-versus-host responses after intestinal transplantation (dated by TCRdb to about 2021). A note on the overall study: Recipients received multivisceral, liver-intestinal, or isolated intestinal transplants. Every recipient was given anti-thymocyte globulin induction, followed by approximately 3 years of maintenance tacrolimus and steroids. After intestinal transplantation, graft-versus-host and host-versus-graft alloreactive T cell clones were followed in the graft, circulation and bone marrow using bulk TCR-beta CDR3 sequencing. Alloreactive clones were identified by sequencing pre-transplant mixed lymphocyte reaction products and comparing these products with unstimulated pre-transplant donor and recipient T cells. Of the 20 to 25 intestinal transplant recipients enrolled in the cohort, one of whom was a retransplant, a few patients without pretransplant specimens were excluded. A peak of at least 4% donor T cells among recipient peripheral blood mononuclear cells was the definition used for donor T cell macrochimerism. Rather than going through the commercial service, samples from a few later patients were sequenced in-house on an Illumina MiSeq and processed with MiXCR.

The germline V gene supplies CDR1 MGHDK and CDR2 SYGVNS. The CDR3 spans 13 residues, from the cysteine through the phenylalanine. Of all the DNA, just the CDR3 is kept, 39 bases in frame from base 1. V was cut back by 6 bases and J by 4 bases, leaving a gap of 12 bases between them. Library preparation was by the immunoSEQ multiplex PCR assay. For most patients, genomic DNA was isolated with the Qiagen DNeasy Blood and Tissue Kit and shipped frozen to Adaptive Biotechnologies for TCR sequencing. Adaptive Biotechnologies carried out high-throughput TCR-beta CDR3 sequencing of genomic DNA for most patients. The study's processing was this. TCR sequencing data for around 19 patients were retrieved from Adaptive's ImmunoSEQ software; a few other patients were processed with MiXCR and VDJtools. To correct CD4 versus CD8 sorting errors, sequences present in both subsets at a frequency ratio below 5:1 were removed. CDR3 nucleotide sequences shared by donor and recipient were removed because the origin of these sequences could not be assigned. At least 2-fold expansion over unstimulated cells and a minimum CFSE-low frequency of 0.002% (template counts) or 0.001% (read counts) were required for clones to be classified as alloreactive. Clones were considered mappable if detected in sequenced pre-transplant spleen, lymph node, or MLR CFSE-low populations of the donor or recipient. The cumulative frequency of alloreactive clones was calculated as a percentage of all sequences, weighted by copy number. Entries here come from immuneACCESS through TCRdb and include only in-frame sequences with V and J called. Some clones fail to appear in such tables; in the studies checked, an unresolved V gene covers under half of the shortfall, and the cause of the remainder is unknown. V, J and clone size were drawn from that table, and D and trimming were deduced from the DNA. This sample comprises under 150,000 clones, roughly nine tenths of them detected only once. The top ten constitute over 0.15% of the sample.

Study-wide findings and limitations: GvH clones were found in recipient bone marrow, and some of the GvH clones appeared earlier in ileal mucosa or blood, which is consistent with an intestinal mucosal origin. Patients with donor T cell macrochimerism had high GvH to HvG T cell clonal ratios in their allografts. Early after transplant, peak levels of circulating GvH clones were found to be associated with declines in HvG clones. The conclusions were limited by the relatively low number and heterogeneity of the intestinal transplant patients.

Read against the paper, the sample's time point label means: cells obtained before transplantation from donor or recipient. CD3+CD4+ and CD3+CD8+ populations were FACS-sorted from unstimulated pre-transplant donor and recipient cells taken from spleen or lymph nodes. The rearranged segments are TRBV25-1 and TRBJ1-2; 5 matching bases give a weak D call of TRBD1. The sequence came from a human donor who received an intestinal transplant. Material: unstimulated CD4+ T cells sorted from spleen or lymph node cells, obtained before intestinal transplant. The CDR3 protein sequence reads: CASSAGPVYGYTF. The DNA sequence is as follows: TGTGCCAGCAGCGCAGGGCCCGTCTATGGCTACACCTTC.